The present T cell receptor (beta chain) was sequenced within a study of T-cell reconstitution after alpha-beta-depleted transplantation in children. Preparing the TCRbeta library involved the use of unique molecular identifiers. TCRdb re-derived calls from the PCR reads in MiXCR, one entry per CDR3 protein. The sample lists roughly 180,000 distinct CDR3 sequences, roughly 14% occurring once. This clonotype was seen ten or more times. The source is a human donor who donated a stem cell graft to a child with acute lymphoblastic leukemia. The sequencing here drew on PBMCs from the stem cell graft donor, taken from the stem cell graft.

The CDR3, as DNA: TGTGCCAGCAGTTACTCGGGGTACTCTGAAAACATTCAGTACTTC. It encodes CASSYSGYSENIQYF. The V gene is TRBV6-5, the J gene TRBJ2-4; D uncertain. Trimming removed 0 bases from V and 5 bases from J, with 11 bases in between. Germline assignment: CDR1 MNHEY and CDR2 SVGAGI. There are 15 residues in the CDR3.